These 18 T cell receptor beta chains came from one sample sequenced in a study of T cells in localized non-small cell lung cancer. TCRdb keeps only in-frame clones here, not all; method: immunoSEQ multiplex PCR. The sample yields roughly 2,300 clones, roughly 20% seen once. The specimen comprised lung tumor tissue, sampled before any cancer treatment. These receptors originate from a man between 40 and 70 years old with stage II lung adenocarcinoma.

Regarding this clone: The junction and the germline gene differ at one end; a read error may be behind it. J is TRBJ1-2 and V is TRBV6-8; no reliable D call. The CDR3 extends over 15 amino acids. Germline lookup yields CDR1 MNHGY and CDR2 SAAAGT. As DNA, the CDR3 is TGTGCCATCAGTAGCGGTGGGCCCCTTAACTATGGCTACACCTTC. This translates into CAISSGGPLNYGYTF.

This chain uses TRBV30 with TRBJ1-6; 7 bases line up with TRBD1. CDR3 size: 13 residues. CDR1 GTSNPN and CDR2 SVGIG come from the germline V gene (reference sequence). V shed 7 bases, J shed 5 bases, and the junction held 5 bases outside the gene matches. CDR3 sequence: CALWDSDNSPLHF. The CDR3, as DNA: TGTGCCTTGTGGGACAGTGATAATTCACCCCTCCACTTT.

This rearrangement joins TRBV15 to TRBJ2-1; 14 nucleotides align to TRBD2. CDR1 and CDR2 (germline): LNHNV, YYDKDF (reference sequence). V lost 0 bases, J lost 8 bases, and 3 bases stayed unmatched. The CDR3 consists of 16 residues. Here the CDR3 DNA reads TGTGCCACCAGCAGAGACGGACTAGCGGGGGGCGATGAGCAGTTCTTC. The encoded protein is CATSRDGLAGGDEQFF.

The V and J genes are TRBV19 and TRBJ1-5; D is undetermined. V lost 7 bases, J lost 4 bases, and 11 bases lay in between. The germline V gene encodes CDR1 LNHDA and CDR2 SQIVND (reference sequence). The CDR3 is 13 amino acids. The CDR3 reads CASTVDRNQPQHF. The CDR3 bases are TGTGCCAGTACCGTTGATCGGAATCAGCCCCAGCATTTT.

The chain couples TRBV6-8 to TRBJ2-7; 9 bases line up with TRBD1. This CDR3 is built from 15 residues. V shed 6 bases and J 1 base; nucleotides not matched to a gene: 7. In germline, CDR1 is MNHGY, CDR2 SAAAGT. CDR3 in amino acids: CASSRSGTGSYEQYF. CDR3 coding DNA: TGTGCCAGCAGCCGGTCCGGGACAGGGTCCTACGAGCAGTACTTC.

The chain employs TRBV2 and TRBJ1-6, with 7 bases fitting TRBD1. V lost 6 bases, J lost 13 bases, and 21 bases stayed unmatched. Germline V gives CDR1 SNHLY, CDR2 FYNNEI. The CDR3 is made up of 17 amino acids. In DNA, the CDR3 is TGTGCCAGCAGCGTACTCCCTGGGCCAGGGGGAATATCCCCCCTCCACTTT. Protein sequence: CASSVLPGPGGISPLHF.

The V and J genes are TRBV6-8 and TRBJ2-1; TRBD1 aligns across 7 bases. This CDR3 is 17 amino acids long. Germline trimming cut 6 bases from V and 3 bases from J; bases unmatched to any gene: 14. Germline CDR1 reads MNHGY; CDR2 reads SAAAGT. CDR3 bases: TGTGCCAGCAGGTTCGAAGCAGGGGGTGGGGGCTACAATGAGCAGTTCTTC. It specifies CASRFEAGGGGYNEQFF.

Here the CDR3 reads CAWSPGQGFSIGGYTF. The CDR3 region has the DNA TGTGCCTGGAGTCCAGGACAGGGGTTTTCCATCGGTGGCTACACCTTC. The chain combines TRBV30 with TRBJ1-2, with 9 bases fitting TRBD1. Germline CDR1 GTSNPN, CDR2 SVGIG (reference sequence). V was pared by 2 bases and J by 7 bases, with 14 bases of the junction left unmatched. The CDR3 sequence is 16 residues long.

V and J are TRBV9 and TRBJ1-1, with D unclear. From germline, CDR1 is SGDLS and CDR2 YYNGEE. V was trimmed by 6 bases and J by 7 bases, leaving 13 bases between them. There are 12 residues in the CDR3. CDR3 region: CASNKVGYEAFF. The CDR3 nucleotides are TGTGCCAGCAACAAAGTGGGGTATGAAGCTTTCTTT.

This clone showed up just once. The chain couples TRBV30 to TRBJ2-7, with 9 bases matching TRBD2. Germline lookup yields CDR1 GTSNPN and CDR2 SVGIG (reference sequence). With V trimmed by 4 bases and J by 4 bases, 2 bases remained unmatched. The CDR3 is 12 amino acids. The CDR3 DNA reads as TGTGCCTGGACTAGCGGGACTTACGAGCAGTACTTC. It is translated as CAWTSGTYEQYF.

This clone is labeled as medium-sized. This chain connects TRBV18 to TRBJ1-4, with a tentative D call TRBD1 (5 bases). The V and J ends lost 1 base and 4 bases respectively, with 10 bases between them. Germline lookup yields CDR1 KGHSH and CDR2 LQKENI. The CDR3 has 15 amino acids. CDR3 amino acids: CASSPRGRSNEKLFF. CDR3 coding DNA: TGTGCCAGCTCACCACGGGGACGGAGTAATGAAAAACTGTTTTTT.

The chain links TRBV29-1 to TRBJ2-2; 9 bases are shared with TRBD1. Germline V gene sequence: CDR1 SQVTM, CDR2 ANQGSEA. The CDR3 length is 17 residues. The V gene end was trimmed by 5 bases and the J gene end by 0 bases; junction bases not matched to a gene: 10. CDR3 nucleotides: TGCAGCGTTCGAGGACAGGGGATAGCCGCGAACACCGGGGAGCTGTTTTTT. Translating it yields CSVRGQGIAANTGELFF.

The V gene is TRBV5-1, the J gene TRBJ2-3; D ambiguous. The germline V gene has CDR1 SGHRS and CDR2 YFSETQ. The CDR3 sequence is 16 residues long. Trimming stripped 2 bases from V and 0 bases from J, with 13 bases between. The CDR3 DNA reads as TGCGCCAGCAGCTTATCTGGCTCCCCTAGCACAGATACGCAGTATTTT. It translates to CASSLSGSPSTDTQYF.

This clone appeared a few times. The chain is built from TRBV11-3 and TRBJ1-2; D is possibly TRBD1 (5 bases). Germline loops: CDR1 SGHNT, CDR2 YENEEA. The CDR3 is 16 residues long. V lost 5 bases and J 1 base, leaving 17 bases between the germline ends. The CDR3 DNA follows: TGTGCCAGCAGCCACGGCGCGGGCAGGGATAACTATGGCTACACCTTC. Translating it yields CASSHGAGRDNYGYTF. The full variable domain, rest sourced from reference TRBV11-3 and TRBJ1-2, is EAGVVQSPRYKIIEKKQPVAFWCNPISGHNTLYWYLQNLGQGPELLIRYENEEAVDDSQLPKDRFSAERLKGVDSTLKIQPAELGDSAVYLCASSHGAGRDNYGYTFGSGTRLTVV.

Within the sample, this clone is medium-sized. The rearrangement links TRBV11-3 to TRBJ1-6, with D hard to call. From germline, CDR1 is SGHNT and CDR2 YENEEA. V lost 4 bases, J lost 7 bases, and 11 bases lay in between. The CDR3 totals 14 residues. CDR3 nucleotide sequence: TGTGCCAGCAGCTCCGCCCCAGCAAATTCACCCCTCCACTTT. Protein product: CASSSAPANSPLHF.

Only a few counts were recorded for this clone. J is TRBJ1-4 and V is TRBV19, with unresolved D. The ends were cut back, 7 bases at V and 8 bases at J, with 11 bases in the middle. Per the germline V gene, CDR1 is LNHDA and CDR2 is SQIVND (reference sequence). The CDR3 contains 12 residues. CDR3 DNA: TGTGCCAGTACCCTGGGAGGGGAAAAACTGTTTTTT. Residues: CASTLGGEKLFF.

Sample share makes this clone medium-sized. The chain couples TRBV11-3 to TRBJ2-5, with 9 nucleotides matching TRBD1. Germline CDR1 reads SGHNT; CDR2 reads YENEEA. V was pared by 4 bases and J by 7 bases, with 13 bases of the junction left unmatched. The CDR3 is 16 amino acids. The CDR3 sequence: CASSSPGQGAVGTQYF. The CDR3 bases are TGTGCCAGCAGCTCTCCGGGACAGGGAGCGGTCGGGACCCAGTACTTC.

The table lists this clone with a few counts. The chain joins TRBV9 to TRBJ2-3; D is ambiguous. The CDR3 sequence is 14 residues long. The V end was cut by 0 bases, the J end by 0 bases, with 5 bases between. Germline V gene data show CDR1 as SGDLS and CDR2 as YYNGEE. For the CDR3, the DNA is TGTGCCAGCAGCGTAGTCGGCAGCACAGATACGCAGTATTTT. Its translation: CASSVVGSTDTQYF.